The TCR beta chain under discussion was sequenced for a study of T-cell memory formation after mild COVID-19. Study summary: TCR clusters were mostly donor specific.

This clonotype was seen only a few times. Its antigen is still unknown. TCRdb re-called the 5' RACE reads with MiXCR, one entry per CDR3 protein. Among 85,000 to 120,000 distinct CDR3 sequences listed, about an eighth were seen once. General study results and limits: The study found contracting CD4+ clones mainly in CM and EM and contracting CD8+ clones in EMRA. Clones that contracted from day 15 to 85 had balanced CD4/CD8; later expanders were CD4+ biased.

The CDR3 sequence is 15 residues long. The junction had 12 bases not matched to a gene; V was cut back by 1 base and J by 7 bases. Germline CDR1 DFQATT, CDR2 SNEGSKA (reference sequence). Material for sequencing was PBMCs or a T cell subset sorted from them (not recorded which). The chain employs TRBV20-1 and TRBJ2-7, with 8 bases lining up with TRBD2. This receptor was identified in an adult woman who had mild COVID-19 (a few samples of this study predate the infection). Cell type and time point are not known. DNA of the CDR3: TGCAGTGCTAGAGCGGAGACTAGCGCTCTTGGGGAGCAGTACTTC. This sequence encodes CSARAETSALGEQYF.